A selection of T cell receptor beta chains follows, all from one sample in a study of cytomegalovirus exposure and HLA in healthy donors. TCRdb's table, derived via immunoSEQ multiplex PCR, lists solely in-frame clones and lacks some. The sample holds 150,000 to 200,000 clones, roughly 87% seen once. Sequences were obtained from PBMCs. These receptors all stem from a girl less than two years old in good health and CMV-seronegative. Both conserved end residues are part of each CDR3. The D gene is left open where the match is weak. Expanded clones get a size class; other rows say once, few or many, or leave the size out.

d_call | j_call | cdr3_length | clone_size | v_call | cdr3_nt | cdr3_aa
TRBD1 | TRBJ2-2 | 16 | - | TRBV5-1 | TGCGCCAGCAGCAAGGGACAGGGGGCTTACACCGGGGAGCTGTTTTTT | CASSKGQGAYTGELFF
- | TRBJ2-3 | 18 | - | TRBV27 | TGTGCCAGCAGTTTAATGGGGGGGGGCAATGTGGGCACAGATACGCAGTATTTT | CASSLMGGGNVGTDTQYF
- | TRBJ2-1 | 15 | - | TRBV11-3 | TGTGCCAGCAGCTTAGCCCGGGGAGGGGGCAATGAGCAGTTCTTC | CASSLARGGGNEQFF
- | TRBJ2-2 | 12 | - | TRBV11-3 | TGTGCCAGCAGCCTTAGTACCGGGGAGCTGTTTTTT | CASSLSTGELFF
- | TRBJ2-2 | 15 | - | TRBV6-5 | TGTGCCAGCAGTTACCATTTACTCGGCACCGGGGAGCTGTTTTTT | CASSYHLLGTGELFF
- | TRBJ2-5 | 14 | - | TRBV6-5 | TGTGCCAGCAGTTACTGGGGGGTACAAGAGACCCAGTACTTC | CASSYWGVQETQYF
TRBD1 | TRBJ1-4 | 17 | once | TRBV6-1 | TGTGCCAGCAGTGACGGGACAGGTTTTGCAACTAATGAAAAACTGTTTTTT | CASSDGTGFATNEKLFF
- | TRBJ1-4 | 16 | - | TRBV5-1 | TGCGCCAGCAGCTTGGGGGGCGTGGGATCAAATGAAAAGCTGTTTTTT | CASSLGGVGSNEKLFF
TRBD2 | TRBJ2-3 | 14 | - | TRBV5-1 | TGCGCCAGCAGAGAGATTGGGGGGGGAGATACGCAGTATTTT | CASREIGGGDTQYF
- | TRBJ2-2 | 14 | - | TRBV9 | TGTGCCAGCAGCGTAGTATCAGGCACCGGGGAGCTGTTTTTT | CASSVVSGTGELFF
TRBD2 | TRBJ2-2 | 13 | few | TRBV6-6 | TGTGCCAGCAGTTACGGTAGCGGGGGGGAGCTGTTTTTT | CASSYGSGGELFF
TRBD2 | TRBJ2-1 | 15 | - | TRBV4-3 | TGCGCCAGCAGCCAAGGACTAGCAGACTACAATGAGCAGTTCTTC | CASSQGLADYNEQFF
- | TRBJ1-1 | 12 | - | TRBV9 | TGTGCCAGCGGGGGCAGGGGCACTGAAGCTTTCTTT | CASGGRGTEAFF
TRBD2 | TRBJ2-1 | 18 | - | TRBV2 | TGTGCCAGCGAAGTTGGGACTAGACTAGCGGGACTACCCCTTTTCGGGTTCTTC | CASEVGTRLAGLPLFGFF
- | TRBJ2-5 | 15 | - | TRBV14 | TGTGCCAGCAGCCTACGTCGACTAGGCCAGGGGACCCAGTACTTC | CASSLRRLGQGTQYF
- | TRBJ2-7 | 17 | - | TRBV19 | TGTGCCAGTAGTATATCGGGAAGGCGGGGAAGCTTCTACGAGCAGTACTTC | CASSISGRRGSFYEQYF
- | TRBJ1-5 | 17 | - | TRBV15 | TGTGCCACCAGCAGAGGCCACCCTCAGGGTGCGGATCAGCCCCAGCATTTT | CATSRGHPQGADQPQHF